This TCR beta chain was profiled in a study of vaccination effects on CD4 cells after COVID-19. Germline V gives CDR1 SGHRS, CDR2 YFSETQ. This CDR3 has 14 residues. V dropped 5 bases and J dropped 5; count of bases not matched to a gene: 4. Points from the study as a whole: After vaccination of healthy people, only 1 of 255 vaccine-induced clones cross-reacted with common cold coronaviruses.

Details on this clone: What it binds is not known.

This table comes from immunoSEQ multiplex PCR, and its TCRdb copy is limited to in-frame clones, with some not included. The sample contains around 81,000 clones, around 77% of which appear only once. Prior to sequencing, the ViraFEST assay stimulated PBMC with viral peptide pools, which expanded the antigen-specific CD4+ T cells. Culture lasted about 11 days before CD4+ T cell isolation. All participants had two doses of either the BNT162b2 or mRNA-1273 vaccine. This sequence was found in a human donor who received a COVID-19 vaccine. The V gene is TRBV5-1, the J gene TRBJ1-6, with 7 positions matching TRBD1. The sample here was CD4+ T cells from PBMCs cultured with HCoV-OC43 spike peptides, taken after COVID-19 vaccination. Subset indicated: HCoV-OC43 spike overlapping peptide pool stimulation. CDR3 coding DNA: TGCGCCAGCAGTCGGGACAGTGATAATTCACCCCTCCACTTT. This codes for CASSRDSDNSPLHF.